One and the same sample provided the 24 T cell receptor beta chains below, sequenced in a study of graft-versus-host responses after intestinal transplantation. Their cognate antigens are unknown. Assay used: immunoSEQ multiplex PCR; TCRdb lists only in-frame clones, some missing. In the table there are 100,000 to 120,000 clones, 85% to 95% of which are singletons. Sequences were derived from unstimulated CD8+ T cells sorted from spleen or lymph node cells, sampled before intestinal transplant. These TCRs come from a human donor who received an intestinal transplant.

In this sample, this clone turned up a few times. The V and J genes are TRBV7-9 and TRBJ2-1, with TRBD2 matching 13 bases. V gave up 5 bases and J gave up 7 bases; unmatched junction bases: 5. CDR3 length: 15 amino acids. CDR1 and CDR2 from the germline V gene are SEHNR and FQNEAQ (reference sequence). The CDR3 protein is CASSDGLAGDNEQFF. The CDR3 bases are TGTGCCAGCAGCGATGGACTAGCGGGAGATAATGAGCAGTTCTTC.

This rearrangement joins TRBV30 to TRBJ2-5; D possibly corresponds to TRBD1 (6 bases). Germline lookup yields CDR1 GTSNPN and CDR2 SVGIG (reference sequence). Trimming took 4 bases from V and 6 from J, leaving 18 bases between them. The CDR3 is made up of 14 amino acids. The CDR3 protein is CAWNHEQGSKTQYF. CDR3 coding DNA: TGTGCCTGGAATCACGAACAGGGTAGCAAGACCCAGTACTTC. The entire variable domain, with the rest obtained from reference TRBV30 and TRBJ2-5, is as follows: SQTIHQWPATLVQPVGSPLSLECTVEGTSNPNLYWYRQAAGRGLQLLFYSVGIGQISSEVPQNLSASRPQDRQFILSSKKLLLSDSGFYLCAWNHEQGSKTQYFGPGTRLLVL.

This clone showed up just once. The chain links TRBV9 to TRBJ2-1, with TRBD2 matching 12 bases. CDR3 length: 17 residues. Germline V lookup: CDR1 SGDLS, CDR2 YYNGEE. Trimming at V came to 0 bases and at J to 9 bases, leaving 10 bases not matched to a gene. The CDR3 nucleotides are TGTGCCAGCAGCGTAGCTATGACTAGCGGGAGTGGGAGTGAGCAGTTCTTC. Amino acids: CASSVAMTSGSGSEQFF.

The gene calls are TRBV28 and TRBJ1-2; no reliable D call. Per germline, CDR1 MDHEN and CDR2 SYDVKM. The CDR3 contains 17 residues. V was trimmed by 7 bases and J by 5 bases, leaving 26 bases between them. As DNA, the CDR3 is TGTGCCAGCACCCCTAGGGTTCGGCATTCCAGTATATATGGCTACACCTTC. Its translation is CASTPRVRHSSIYGYTF.

In DNA, the CDR3 is TGTGCCAGCAGCTCAACATCTGACAGTTATGGCTACACCTTC. It codes for CASSSTSDSYGYTF. V gene TRBV7-9 combines with J gene TRBJ1-2; possible D gene TRBD1, 5 bases. CDR1 is SEHNR and CDR2 is FQNEAQ in the germline V gene (reference sequence). V dropped 4 bases and J dropped 5 bases, with 14 bases sitting between them. The length of the CDR3 is 14 residues.

J is TRBJ2-5 and V is TRBV19; D unresolved. Germline V gene lookup returns CDR1 LNHDA and CDR2 SQIVND (reference sequence). V was cut by 3 bases and J by 2 bases, with 7 bases left in between. The CDR3 extends over 13 amino acids. This CDR3 is CASSITNQETQYF. The CDR3 nucleotides read TGTGCCAGTAGTATTACTAATCAAGAGACCCAGTACTTC.

V gene TRBV7-6 combines with J gene TRBJ2-1; perhaps TRBD1 as D (6 bases). Per germline, CDR1 SGHVS and CDR2 FNYEAQ. CDR3 size: 16 residues. Trimming pared 3 bases from V and 4 bases from J, leaving 16 bases between. The CDR3 loop is CASSLGSWGRYNEQFF. The CDR3 DNA follows: TGTGCCAGCAGCTTGGGGAGTTGGGGGCGGTACAATGAGCAGTTCTTC.

The chain joins TRBV19 to TRBJ2-1, with 10 bases lining up with TRBD2. Looked up from germline, CDR1 is LNHDA and CDR2 is SQIVND (reference sequence). This CDR3 is 16 amino acids long. J was trimmed by 4 bases and V by 1 base; bases with no gene match: 4. DNA of the CDR3: TGTGCCAGTAGTATAGGTGGACTAGCGGTATACAATGAGCAGTTCTTC. Translation: CASSIGGLAVYNEQFF.

V and J are TRBV29-1 and TRBJ2-3; 10 positions match TRBD2. Unmatched junction bases numbered 11, after V lost 7 bases and J lost 4 bases. The CDR3 has 15 residues. The V gene's germline CDR1 is SQVTM and CDR2 ANQGSEA. The CDR3 nucleotides read TGCAGCGGGGAAGGACTAGCGGAGGATTCAGATACGCAGTATTTT. Translation: CSGEGLAEDSDTQYF.

This chain joins TRBV27 and TRBJ2-5, with 8 bases matching TRBD2. Unmatched junction bases numbered 21, after V lost 5 bases and J lost 4 bases. Germline CDR1 is MNHEY and CDR2 is SMNVEV (reference sequence). The CDR3 is made up of 19 amino acids. The CDR3 spells CASSGFAETPRLARETQYF. DNA for the CDR3: TGTGCCAGCAGTGGCTTTGCGGAAACCCCGAGACTAGCGAGAGAGACCCAGTACTTC.

The J gene is TRBJ2-4, the V gene TRBV2; D is perhaps TRBD2 (6 bases). Germline CDR1 reads SNHLY; CDR2 reads FYNNEI. CDR3 size: 19 residues. Trimming cost V 3 bases and J 0 bases, with 21 bases left between them. CDR3 in amino acids: CASSDRTMTAGLAKNIQYF. The DNA for the CDR3 is TGTGCCAGCAGTGACCGGACTATGACGGCGGGGCTAGCCAAAAACATTCAGTACTTC.

V usage is TRBV10-1 and J usage is TRBJ2-7, with 8 bases lining up with TRBD1. J lost 5 bases, V lost 2 bases, and 5 bases had no gene match. This CDR3 is built from 14 residues. CDR1 is WNHNN, CDR2 SYGVQD, per germline (reference sequence). The CDR3 protein is CASSEGAGGHEQYF. The CDR3 bases are TGCGCCAGCAGTGAGGGGGCAGGGGGCCACGAGCAGTACTTC.

The CDR3 is CASSATAEGGGGYTF. The CDR3 nucleotides read TGTGCCAGCAGCGCCACCGCGGAGGGGGGGGGTGGCTACACCTTC. The rearrangement uses TRBV7-9 and TRBJ1-2, with D possibly being TRBD1 (6 bases). The CDR3 runs 15 residues. CDR1 and CDR2 (germline): SEHNR, FQNEAQ (reference sequence). Trimming pared 5 bases from V and 7 bases from J, leaving 20 bases between.

This chain connects TRBV4-1 to TRBJ2-7; tentative D call: TRBD2 (6 bases). The CDR3 length is 15 residues. Trimming took off 0 bases at V and 2 bases at J, with 11 bases between the two ends. The germline gives CDR1 MGHRA, CDR2 YSYEKL. CDR3 in amino acids: CASSQDTSSPYEQYF. The CDR3 nucleotides read TGCGCCAGCAGCCAAGACACTAGCAGCCCCTACGAGCAGTACTTC.

In regard to this clone: Other DNA sequences in the sample encode the same CDR3. The gene calls are TRBV7-2 and TRBJ2-3, with 7 bases aligning to TRBD2. The CDR3 covers 15 residues. Germline V gene sequence: CDR1 SGHTA, CDR2 FQGNSA. J was trimmed by 3 bases and V by 2 bases; bases with no gene match: 5. The CDR3, as DNA: TGTGCCAGCAGCTTAAGTTTACTAGCGACAGATACGCAGTATTTT. Protein: CASSLSLLATDTQYF.

The gene calls are TRBV6-5 and TRBJ2-7; possibly TRBD1 for D (6 bases). The CDR3 totals 14 residues. The V gene's germline CDR1 is MNHEY and CDR2 SVGAGI. Trimming stripped 5 bases from V and 3 bases from J, with 14 bases between. The CDR3 loop reads CASSHPGADYEQYF. The CDR3 nucleotides read TGTGCCAGCAGTCACCCAGGGGCCGACTACGAGCAGTACTTC.

The V gene is TRBV18, the J gene TRBJ2-7; 8 bases are shared with TRBD2. The J segment lost 2 bases and the V segment lost 1 base, leaving 1 base of the junction unmatched. Germline CDR1 reads KGHSH; CDR2 reads LQKENI. The CDR3 sequence is 14 residues long. The CDR3: CASSPRGLAYEQYF. In DNA, the CDR3 is TGTGCCAGCTCACCACGGGGACTAGCCTACGAGCAGTACTTC. Together with reference TRBV18 and TRBJ2-7, the CDR3 gives the full variable domain: NAGVMQNPRHLVRRRGQEARLRCSPMKGHSHVYWYRQLPEEGLKFMVYLQKENIIDESGMPKERFSAEFPKEGPSILRIQQVVRGDSAAYFCASSPRGLAYEQYFGPGTRLTVT.

V usage is TRBV15 and J usage is TRBJ2-2; TRBD2 might be the D (5 bases). Trimming left V 0 bases short and J 4 bases short, with 9 bases between. The germline CDR1 and CDR2 sequences are LNHNV and YYDKDF (reference sequence). CDR3 size: 15 residues. DNA of the CDR3: TGTGCCACCAGCAGAGATCTCGGGGTCACCGGGGAGCTGTTTTTT. It specifies CATSRDLGVTGELFF.

This chain connects TRBV6-6 to TRBJ1-2; TRBD1 might be the D (5 bases). The CDR3 extends over 14 amino acids. Trimming pared 5 bases from V and 4 bases from J, leaving 14 bases between. Germline loops: CDR1 MNHNY, CDR2 SVGAGI (reference sequence). The CDR3 here is CASSQGDGPYGYTF. As DNA, the CDR3 is TGTGCCAGCAGTCAAGGGGACGGGCCCTATGGCTACACCTTC.

The rearrangement uses TRBV30 and TRBJ2-7; 11 bases align to TRBD1. The trim removed 6 bases at V and 3 bases at J, leaving 4 bases unmatched. Germline V CDR1 and CDR2: GTSNPN, SVGIG (reference sequence). This CDR3 contains 13 residues. The CDR3 protein is CACSGTGGYEQYF. The DNA of the CDR3 is TGTGCCTGTTCCGGGACAGGGGGCTACGAGCAGTACTTC. Filled out from reference TRBV30 and TRBJ2-7, the complete variable domain reads SQTIHQWPATLVQPVGSPLSLECTVEGTSNPNLYWYRQAAGRGLQLLFYSVGIGQISSEVPQNLSASRPQDRQFILSSKKLLLSDSGFYLCACSGTGGYEQYFGPGTRLTVT.

DNA for the CDR3: TGTGCCAGCAGCTTAGATCGGCCTAGTCTCTACGAGCAGTACTTC. Translation: CASSLDRPSLYEQYF. The V gene is TRBV11-2, the J gene TRBJ2-7, with D unclear. There are 15 residues in the CDR3. Trimming left V 0 bases short and J 3 bases short, with 12 bases between. Germline V CDR1 and CDR2: SGHAT, FQNNGV.

This clone appeared a single time. V and J are TRBV9 and TRBJ2-7; 9 nucleotides line up with TRBD2. There are 16 residues in the CDR3. The germline gives CDR1 SGDLS, CDR2 YYNGEE. V trimming: 0 bases; J trimming: 3 bases; junction bases outside the gene matches: 7. CDR3 in DNA: TGTGCCAGCAGCGTAGTAGCCGGACTAGCGAACTACGAGCAGTACTTC. Translation: CASSVVAGLANYEQYF.

This sequence joins TRBV28 and TRBJ2-7, with 11 bases that match TRBD2. CDR1 is MDHEN, CDR2 SYDVKM, per germline. The CDR3 consists of 18 residues. V lost 6 bases, J lost 2 bases, and 15 bases stayed unmatched. The CDR3 protein is CASSPGTSGIPFPYEQYF. CDR3 coding DNA: TGTGCCAGCAGCCCCGGGACTAGCGGAATCCCCTTCCCCTACGAGCAGTACTTC. The whole variable domain, filled in from reference TRBV28 and TRBJ2-7, reads DVKVTQSSRYLVKRTGEKVFLECVQDMDHENMFWYRQDPGLGLRLIYFSYDVKMKEKGDIPEGYSVSREKKERFSLILESASTNQTSMYLCASSPGTSGIPFPYEQYFGPGTRLTVT.

This chain links TRBV6-1 with TRBJ2-3, with no clear D. The CDR3 is 14 amino acids. Trimming left V 6 bases short and J 2 bases short, with 12 bases between. Germline CDR1 reads MNHNS; CDR2 reads SASEGT. The chain's CDR3 is CASSSTTITDTQYF. CDR3 sequence (DNA): TGTGCCAGCAGCTCTACTACGATCACAGATACGCAGTATTTT.